These 32 T cell receptor beta chains were all obtained from the same sample, sequenced in a study of blood T cells in healthy people across ages. With a J-beta primer mix and a sample-barcoded 5' primer, a second PCR ran about 7 to 12 cycles. In TCRdb, the 5' RACE reads were re-called with MiXCR into one record per CDR3 protein. The profile shows approximately 690,000 distinct CDR3 sequences, about 53% of them singletons. The sample consisted of blood. These receptors were obtained from a man between 60 and 70 years old in good health.

This chain uses TRBV12-3 or TRBV12-4 with TRBJ2-4; 11 bases fit TRBD2. J was trimmed by 0 bases and V by 4 bases; bases with no gene match: 8. The CDR3 runs to 18 residues. CDR3 protein: CASSWGTSGPLAKNIQYF. In DNA form, the CDR3 reads TGTGCCAGCAGTTGGGGGACTAGCGGACCACTAGCCAAAAACATTCAGTACTTC.

This clonotype was observed a few times. The genes are TRBV4-1 and TRBJ1-5, with a weak D call TRBD1 (6 bases). The CDR3 is 15 residues long. Germline CDR1 and CDR2: MGHRA and YSYEKL. Deletions cut 0 bases from V and 4 bases from J, with 10 bases between. The DNA for the CDR3 is TGCGCCAGCAGCCAAGATCCAGGGGTGAATCAGCCCCAGCATTTT. Amino acid sequence: CASSQDPGVNQPQHF.

This clonotype showed up just a few times. The chain carries TRBV3-1 and TRBJ2-7; D gene unclear. The V end was cut by 1 base, the J end by 2 bases, with 9 bases between. CDR3 size: 14 residues. Germline lookup yields CDR1 LGHDT and CDR2 YNNKEL (reference sequence). CDR3 nucleotides: TGTGCCAGCAGCCAAGGGGTAGGCCCCTACGAGCAGTACTTC. Its protein is CASSQGVGPYEQYF.

In its sample, this clonotype was seen a few times. The chain links TRBV10-3 to TRBJ2-5, with 15 bases aligning to TRBD2. The ends lost 6 bases at V and 7 bases at J; junction bases unmatched: 6. CDR3 length equals 15 residues. Germline CDR1 is ENHRY and CDR2 is SYGVKD. The CDR3 bases are TGTGCCATCAGAGACGGACTAGCGGGGGGGTCGACCCAGTACTTC. Its protein product is CAIRDGLAGGSTQYF.

V and J are TRBV5-1 and TRBJ1-4, with 7 bases that match TRBD1. Germline CDR1 and CDR2: SGHRS and YFSETQ. CDR3 size: 16 residues. Trimming at V came to 4 bases and at J to 6 bases, leaving 12 bases not matched to a gene. The CDR3 region is CASSQDRSGRDEKLFF. The DNA for the CDR3 is TGCGCCAGCAGCCAGGACAGGTCGGGTCGGGATGAAAAACTGTTTTTT.

This clonotype was counted between two and nine times. The chain has TRBV2 and TRBJ2-7, with D perhaps TRBD2 (6 bases). This CDR3 region has 12 residues. The germline V gene has CDR1 SNHLY and CDR2 FYNNEI. Deletions cut 6 bases from V and 6 bases from J, with 12 bases between. CDR3 amino acids: CASSYSGVEQYF. The CDR3 bases are TGTGCCAGCAGCTACTCGGGAGTCGAGCAGTACTTC.

The rearrangement joins TRBV12-3 or TRBV12-4 to TRBJ1-1, with unresolved D. The V end lost 5 bases, the J end lost 3 bases, and 10 bases lay between the germline ends. CDR3 size: 13 residues. This CDR3 is CASSRGVDTEAFF. CDR3 nucleotide sequence: TGTGCCAGCAGTCGTGGGGTTGACACTGAAGCTTTCTTT.

This chain links TRBV5-6 with TRBJ2-3; the match to TRBD2 covers 9 bases. This CDR3 contains 13 residues. CDR1 and CDR2 from the germline V gene are SGHDT and YYEEEE. V shed 0 bases and J 8 bases; nucleotides not matched to a gene: 1. CDR3 coding DNA: TGTGCCAGCAGCTTGGAACTAGCGGGTACGCAGTATTTT. Translation gives CASSLELAGTQYF. Full variable domain (missing parts from reference TRBV5-6 and TRBJ2-3): DAGVTQSPTHLIKTRGQQVTLRCSPKSGHDTVSWYQQALGQGPQFIFQYYEEEERQRGNFPDRFSGHQFPNYSSELNVNALLLGDSALYLCASSLELAGTQYFGPGTRLTVL.

The chain combines TRBV7-8 with TRBJ2-5; the match to TRBD2 covers 8 bases. V was clipped by 5 bases and J by 1 base; unmatched bases: 15. Germline V gene data show CDR1 as SGHVS and CDR2 as FQNEAQ. The CDR3 is made up of 18 amino acids. In DNA form, the CDR3 reads TGTGCCAGCAGCCCTCGAGGGACTAGAATTGGCACCCAAGAGACCCAGTACTTC. It translates to CASSPRGTRIGTQETQYF.

This sequence joins TRBV10-3 and TRBJ2-1; D is possibly TRBD2 (6 bases). Germline values: CDR1 ENHRY, CDR2 SYGVKD. This CDR3 comprises 13 residues. Between the trimmed V and J ends, which lost 2 bases and 6 bases, there was a span of 8 bases. The CDR3 region has the DNA TGTGCCATCAGTGAGACGGGAGTCAATGAGCAGTTCTTC. Encoded protein: CAISETGVNEQFF.

The CDR3 sequence is CASSQYSGRYEQYF. Here the CDR3 DNA reads TGTGCCAGCAGCCAATACAGCGGGAGATACGAGCAGTACTTC. The chain joins TRBV3-1 to TRBJ2-5, with 8 bases identical to TRBD2. The last part of the DNA fits TRBJ2-7 better; the J call may be wrong. The germline gives CDR1 LGHDT, CDR2 YNNKEL (reference sequence). This CDR3 has 14 residues.

This rearrangement joins TRBV15 to TRBJ2-1; 9 positions match TRBD2. The V segment lost 0 bases and the J segment 4 bases; nucleotides outside the gene matches: 10. The germline gives CDR1 LNHNV, CDR2 YYDKDF (reference sequence). CDR3 length: 18 residues. In DNA form, the CDR3 reads TGTGCCACCAGCAGAGATTTCGGAGGACTAGCGACTTACAATGAGCAGTTCTTC. Its translation: CATSRDFGGLATYNEQFF.

The chain carries TRBV4-2 and TRBJ2-3, with 10 bases lining up with TRBD2. Unmatched junction bases numbered 6, after V lost 0 bases and J lost 3 bases. The CDR3 consists of 17 residues. Germline V gives CDR1 LGHNA, CDR2 YNFKEQ. The CDR3 sequence: CASSQDPASGGTDTQYF. CDR3 coding DNA: TGTGCCAGCAGCCAAGACCCGGCTAGCGGGGGAACAGATACGCAGTATTTT.

The J gene is TRBJ2-1, the V gene TRBV5-1; weak D call: TRBD2 (5 bases). Per the germline V gene, CDR1 is SGHRS and CDR2 is YFSETQ. CDR3 size: 12 residues. Trimming cost V 3 bases and J 12 bases, with 13 bases left between them. The CDR3 sequence is CASSSDFLAQFF. CDR3 in DNA: TGCGCCAGCAGCTCGGACTTCTTAGCGCAGTTCTTC.

In this sample, this clonotype turned up a few times. This sequence joins TRBV20-1 and TRBJ2-5, with TRBD1 identical over 7 bases. After removal of 8 bases from V and 7 bases from J, the junction contained 13 bases not matched to a gene. In germline, CDR1 is DFQATT, CDR2 SNEGSKA (reference sequence). This CDR3 spans 13 amino acids. In DNA, the CDR3 is TGCAGTAAAAGCAGGGGGACCTCGGGGACCCAGTACTTC. Translating it yields CSKSRGTSGTQYF.

This clonotype was seen a handful of times. This chain's CDR3 is CASSPQGLGSAGANVLTF. The CDR3 nucleotides are TGTGCCAGCAGTCCGCAGGGCCTAGGTAGTGCTGGGGCCAACGTCCTGACTTTC. The chain joins TRBV2 to TRBJ2-6; perhaps TRBD1 as D (5 bases). The CDR3 is made up of 18 amino acids. V dropped 5 bases and J dropped 2 bases, with 19 bases sitting between them. Germline CDR1 SNHLY, CDR2 FYNNEI.

V gene TRBV20-1 combines with J gene TRBJ2-5; D gene uncertain. Germline lookup yields CDR1 DFQATT and CDR2 SNEGSKA (reference sequence). The ends were cut back, 0 bases at V and 3 bases at J, with 17 bases in the middle. The CDR3 length is 16 residues. The CDR3 region has the DNA TGCAGTGCTAGAGACCCAGCCCGGGCCTCTGAAGAGACCCAGTACTTC. Its protein is CSARDPARASEETQYF.

V is TRBV29-1 and J is TRBJ2-3; D is uncertain. This CDR3 comprises 13 residues. Trimming shortened V by 6 bases and J by 1 base, and 11 bases separated the two germline ends. Per the germline V gene, CDR1 is SQVTM and CDR2 is ANQGSEA. Written as DNA, the CDR3 is TGCAGCGTCTCGGTAGGAGGCACAGATACGCAGTATTTT. Translated, it gives CSVSVGGTDTQYF.

CDR3 loop: CASSWRRNGYTF. The CDR3 DNA follows: TGTGCCAGCAGTTGGCGTCGGAATGGCTACACCTTC. The V gene is TRBV28, the J gene TRBJ1-2; D ambiguous. V was cut by 4 bases and J by 6 bases, with 9 bases left in between. This CDR3 has 12 amino acids. The germline CDR1 and CDR2 sequences are MDHEN and SYDVKM.

This clonotype was seen a few times. This chain connects TRBV7-2 to TRBJ2-1; 7 bases map to TRBD2. CDR3 size: 13 residues. Germline trimming cut 2 bases from V and 9 bases from J; bases unmatched to any gene: 4. In germline, CDR1 is SGHTA, CDR2 FQGNSA. In nucleotides, the CDR3 is TGTGCCAGCAGCTTACGGACTAGTGGTGAGCAGTTCTTC. Protein sequence: CASSLRTSGEQFF.

The chain employs TRBV9 and TRBJ2-3; TRBD1 matches 9 bases. Per germline, CDR1 SGDLS and CDR2 YYNGEE. The ends lost 2 bases at V and 0 bases at J; junction bases unmatched: 7. The CDR3 runs to 17 residues. The DNA of the CDR3 is TGTGCCAGCAGCGTGGGGGCCGGGACAGGGAGCACAGATACGCAGTATTTT. Translation: CASSVGAGTGSTDTQYF.

CDR3 amino acids: CASSRWAILPTEAFF. The CDR3 nucleotides are TGTGCCAGCAGCCGATGGGCCATCCTTCCTACTGAAGCTTTCTTT. V usage is TRBV7-2 and J usage is TRBJ1-1; D is ambiguous. This CDR3 has 15 amino acids. Trimming stripped 5 bases from V and 5 bases from J, with 18 bases between. Germline V gene lookup returns CDR1 SGHTA and CDR2 FQGNSA.

V gene TRBV29-1 combines with J gene TRBJ2-7, with D tentatively TRBD2 (5 bases). Germline V gives CDR1 SQVTM, CDR2 ANQGSEA. This CDR3 region has 13 residues. The germline V and J ends were trimmed by 4 bases and 2 bases, with 12 bases remaining between them. Here the CDR3 DNA reads TGCAGCGTTGCCCAATCCGGGGCCTACGAGCAGTACTTC. This gives the protein CSVAQSGAYEQYF.

This chain uses TRBV9 with TRBJ2-2; 8 nucleotides match TRBD1. This CDR3 has 16 residues. Germline CDR1 and CDR2: SGDLS and YYNGEE. V shed 4 bases and J 1 base; nucleotides not matched to a gene: 6. The CDR3: CASSFRDRMNTGELFF. CDR3 sequence (DNA): TGTGCCAGCAGCTTCCGGGACAGGATGAACACCGGGGAGCTGTTTTTT.

V is TRBV6-1 and J is TRBJ1-6; D unclear. Germline CDR1 MNHNS, CDR2 SASEGT. V dropped 4 bases and J dropped 7 bases, with 20 bases sitting between them. The CDR3 loop spans 17 amino acids. The CDR3 sequence is CASSGRSAGVGNSPLHF. CDR3 bases: TGTGCCAGCAGTGGGCGGTCGGCAGGCGTGGGAAATTCACCCCTCCACTTT.

The sample holds a few counts of this clonotype. CDR3 loop: CASSEARNRGNTEAFF. CDR3 DNA sequence: TGTGCCAGCAGTGAAGCGCGAAACAGGGGGAACACTGAAGCTTTCTTT. The chain employs TRBV6-1 and TRBJ1-1; 7 bases align to TRBD1. Germline V gives CDR1 MNHNS, CDR2 SASEGT. CDR3 length: 16 residues. V was pared by 0 bases and J by 1 base, with 5 bases of the junction left unmatched.

The chain joins TRBV20-1 to TRBJ1-2, with TRBD1 as a possible D gene (5 bases). The V gene lost 5 bases and the J gene lost 8 bases, with 24 bases spanning the gap. This CDR3 comprises 15 residues. Germline V gene sequence: CDR1 DFQATT, CDR2 SNEGSKA (reference sequence). For the CDR3, the DNA is TGCAGTGCTCGCCGGGACTCGAACTCCCGGAGGGGCTACACCTTC. Its protein is CSARRDSNSRRGYTF.

The chain is built from TRBV15 and TRBJ1-2; the D gene is possibly TRBD1 (5 bases). The CDR3 extends over 16 amino acids. V was clipped by 0 bases and J by 3 bases, with 14 bases between them. The germline V gene encodes CDR1 LNHNV and CDR2 YYDKDF (reference sequence). Written as DNA, the CDR3 is TGTGCCACCAGCAGAGATCGGAGACAGTATCACTATGGCTACACCTTC. Translation: CATSRDRRQYHYGYTF.

This clonotype was seen more than once but under ten times. Here the CDR3 reads CSVGAYNEQFF. The CDR3 DNA reads TGCAGCGTGGGGGCCTACAATGAGCAGTTCTTC. J is TRBJ2-1 and V is TRBV29-1; TRBD1 or TRBD2 may be the D gene (5 bases each). The length of the CDR3 is 11 residues. V was cut by 6 bases and J by 2 bases, with 5 bases left in between. The germline V gene has CDR1 SQVTM and CDR2 ANQGSEA.

V usage is TRBV20-1 and J usage is TRBJ1-6; TRBD1 is a possible D gene (6 bases). The length of the CDR3 is 14 residues. Germline lookup yields CDR1 DFQATT and CDR2 SNEGSKA (reference sequence). Trimming removed 4 bases at V and 5 bases at J, with 12 bases between. The CDR3 region is CSATTGIDNSPLHF. Written as DNA, the CDR3 is TGCAGTGCTACTACAGGGATCGATAATTCACCCCTCCACTTT.

This clonotype was recorded a few times. The chain is built from TRBV14 and TRBJ1-2, with 9 bases aligning to TRBD1. CDR1 and CDR2 from the germline V gene are SGHDN and FVKESK. CDR3 length: 18 residues. V shed 3 bases and J 4 bases; nucleotides not matched to a gene: 15. The CDR3 sequence: CASSQGQGTSRVIYGYTF. CDR3 nucleotides: TGTGCCAGCAGCCAGGGACAGGGAACGAGTCGGGTGATCTATGGCTACACCTTC.

The gene calls are TRBV7-8 and TRBJ1-4, with 8 bases lining up with TRBD1. The germline CDR1 and CDR2 sequences are SGHVS and FQNEAQ. V was pared by 3 bases and J by 8 bases, with 8 bases of the junction left unmatched. This CDR3 has 15 amino acids. The CDR3 DNA reads as TGTGCCAGCAGCTTCCGAACAGGGGGAGACGAAAAACTGTTTTTT. Translation gives CASSFRTGGDEKLFF.